These 27 T cell receptor beta chains were all obtained from the same sample, sequenced in a study of T cells in Graves' hyperthyroidism and ophthalmopathy. Amplification of TCR beta CDR3 regions used RNA as the template. HTBI primers drove first-round RT-PCR of the TCR CDR3. Via MiXCR, TCRdb re-called the multiplex PCR reads, giving one row per CDR3 protein. The table lists fewer than 650,000 distinct CDR3 sequences, approximately 15% of them singletons. What was sequenced was blood. All receptors derive from a woman aged 30 to 39 with Graves' hyperthyroidism that later progressed to Graves' ophthalmopathy.

This clonotype was counted only a few times. The chain recombines TRBV4-1 with TRBJ2-2; 11 bases align to TRBD1. With 4 bases clipped from V and 8 bases from J, the junction kept 3 bases outside the gene matches. Germline CDR1 MGHRA, CDR2 YSYEKL. The CDR3 has 14 amino acids. CDR3 bases: TGCGCCAGCAGCCCTGGGACAGGGGGAGGGGAGCTGTTTTTT. Residues: CASSPGTGGGELFF.

This clonotype came up a few times. In DNA form, the CDR3 reads TGTGCCACCAGTGATCGGACAGGGTACAATCAGCCCCAGCATTTT. Encoded protein: CATSDRTGYNQPQHF. This rearrangement joins TRBV24-1 to TRBJ1-5, with 8 positions matching TRBD1. The germline V gene has CDR1 KGHDR and CDR2 SFDVKD. Unmatched junction bases numbered 3, after V lost 3 bases and J lost 3 bases. The CDR3 extends over 15 amino acids.

The chain links TRBV6-2 or TRBV6-3 to TRBJ1-2; maybe TRBD1 (6 bases). V was clipped by 8 bases and J by 4 bases, with 11 bases between them. Germline CDR1 is MNHEY and CDR2 is SVGEGT. This CDR3 has 12 residues. CDR3 coding DNA: TGTGCCAGCCAACAGGGCGCCTATGGCTACACCTTC. Encoded protein: CASQQGAYGYTF.

There are many counts of this clonotype. The rearrangement joins TRBV7-8 to TRBJ1-3, with D tentatively TRBD1 (6 bases). V was trimmed by 2 bases and J by 0 bases, leaving 14 bases between them. Germline assignment: CDR1 SGHVS and CDR2 FQNEAQ. This CDR3 comprises 17 residues. The CDR3 protein is CASSLQGGRISGNTIYF. The CDR3 DNA follows: TGTGCCAGCAGCTTACAAGGGGGACGGATCTCTGGAAACACCATATATTTT.

The table lists this clonotype with many counts. The chain links TRBV20-1 to TRBJ2-7; TRBD1 or TRBD2 may be the D gene (5 bases each). Germline assignment: CDR1 DFQATT and CDR2 SNEGSKA (reference sequence). Trimming removed 6 bases at V and 2 bases at J, with 17 bases between. This CDR3 comprises 14 residues. The CDR3 here is CSAHYQGTPYEQYF. CDR3 sequence (DNA): TGCAGTGCCCACTACCAAGGGACCCCCTACGAGCAGTACTTC.

This chain links TRBV4-1 with TRBJ2-5; D perhaps matches TRBD2 (6 bases). Germline loops: CDR1 MGHRA, CDR2 YSYEKL. V lost 4 bases and J 2 bases, leaving 14 bases between the germline ends. The CDR3 totals 15 residues. The CDR3 DNA sequence: TGCGCCAGCAGCCCTCTGATTCGGGGGCAAGAGACCCAGTACTTC. Encoded protein: CASSPLIRGQETQYF.

There are many counts of this clonotype. The rearrangement joins TRBV3-1 to TRBJ1-2; TRBD1 might be the D (6 bases). The CDR3 loop spans 12 amino acids. The germline gives CDR1 LGHDT, CDR2 YNNKEL (reference sequence). Trimming cost V 4 bases and J 8 bases, with 11 bases left between them. The CDR3 nucleotides are TGTGCCAGCAGCCGGACAGAGTCCGGCTACACCTTC. Amino acids: CASSRTESGYTF.

The chain has TRBV5-6 and TRBJ1-1, with TRBD1 matching over 8 bases. Losses at the gene ends were 5 bases for V and 1 base for J; bases not matched to a gene: 4. This CDR3 has 14 residues. CDR1 is SGHDT, CDR2 YYEEEE, per germline. CDR3 loop: CASRTGASNTEAFF. Written as DNA, the CDR3 is TGTGCCAGCAGGACAGGGGCCTCGAACACTGAAGCTTTCTTT.

This chain uses TRBV4-1 with TRBJ2-2; 15 positions match TRBD2. The CDR3 is 18 residues long. V gave up 1 base and J gave up 7 bases; unmatched junction bases: 7. Germline CDR1 and CDR2: MGHRA and YSYEKL. This CDR3 is CASSQVQGLAGGLGELFF. CDR3 bases: TGCGCCAGCAGCCAAGTACAGGGACTAGCGGGAGGACTCGGGGAGCTGTTTTTT.

The J gene is TRBJ2-5, the V gene TRBV6-1; D perhaps matches TRBD2 (6 bases). Between the trimmed V and J ends, which lost 2 bases and 5 bases, there was a span of 18 bases. The CDR3 consists of 16 residues. Germline lookup yields CDR1 MNHNS and CDR2 SASEGT. The CDR3: CASSEHLGLRWETQYF. CDR3 coding DNA: TGTGCCAGCAGTGAACACCTGGGACTCCGTTGGGAGACCCAGTACTTC.

The table lists this clonotype with a few counts. The chain recombines TRBV7-9 with TRBJ2-5; D is possibly TRBD1 or TRBD2 (5 bases each). Per the germline V gene, CDR1 is SEHNR and CDR2 is FQNEAQ (reference sequence). Trimming pared 2 bases from V and 5 bases from J, leaving 9 bases between. The CDR3 sequence is 13 residues long. CDR3 sequence reads: CASSLWGTETQYF. CDR3 coding DNA: TGTGCCAGCAGCTTATGGGGGACGGAGACCCAGTACTTC.

In this sample, this clonotype turned up many times. The CDR3 loop reads CAISDKGRGTEAFF. In DNA, the CDR3 is TGTGCCATCAGTGATAAGGGCCGGGGGACTGAAGCTTTCTTT. The chain combines TRBV10-3 with TRBJ1-1, with D tentatively TRBD1 (5 bases). The CDR3 is 14 amino acids. The V end was cut by 3 bases, the J end by 5 bases, with 13 bases between. Germline CDR1 reads ENHRY; CDR2 reads SYGVKD.

This clonotype was counted at least ten times. V gene TRBV29-1 combines with J gene TRBJ1-1, with 8 nucleotides matching TRBD1. Unmatched junction bases numbered 9, after V lost 7 bases and J lost 5 bases. This CDR3 spans 13 amino acids. Per germline, CDR1 SQVTM and CDR2 ANQGSEA. CDR3 loop: CSAGQGSNTEAFF. CDR3 in DNA: TGCAGCGCCGGACAGGGATCTAATACTGAAGCTTTCTTT.

The table lists this clonotype with many counts. This rearrangement joins TRBV7-2 to TRBJ2-7; D might be TRBD2 (5 bases). V dropped 3 bases and J dropped 3 bases, with 9 bases sitting between them. The CDR3 sequence is 13 residues long. Looked up from germline, CDR1 is SGHTA and CDR2 is FQGNSA. The CDR3: CASSLRELYEQYF. CDR3 nucleotides: TGTGCCAGCAGCTTGAGGGAGCTCTACGAGCAGTACTTC.

In its sample, this clonotype was seen many times. This chain links TRBV29-1 with TRBJ1-4; no firm D call. CDR3 size: 10 residues. V was pared by 0 bases and J by 7 bases, with 0 bases between. Germline CDR1 SQVTM, CDR2 ANQGSEA. The CDR3 coding sequence is TGCAGCGTTGAAGATGAAAAACTGTTTTTT. Residues: CSVEDEKLFF.

This clonotype was detected many times. The chain uses TRBV20-1 and TRBJ2-1, with D tentatively TRBD2 (6 bases). CDR1 and CDR2 (germline): DFQATT, SNEGSKA (reference sequence). The CDR3 totals 15 residues. The V end was cut by 8 bases, the J end by 9 bases, with 26 bases between. DNA of the CDR3: TGCAGTATCTATGGGGTACGGGGGACGGGGAGTGAGCAGTTCTTC. This encodes CSIYGVRGTGSEQFF.

V and J are TRBV30 and TRBJ2-1; 8 bases are shared with TRBD2. V lost 8 bases and J lost 7; bases outside the gene matches: 4. The CDR3 contains 11 residues. Germline V gene sequence: CDR1 GTSNPN, CDR2 SVGIG (reference sequence). The CDR3 is CAQGLENEQFF. The CDR3 DNA sequence: TGTGCCCAGGGACTAGAGAATGAGCAGTTCTTC.

The J gene is TRBJ2-7, the V gene TRBV27, with D perhaps TRBD2 (8 bases). This CDR3 region has 15 residues. Germline loops: CDR1 MNHEY, CDR2 SMNVEV (reference sequence). The V gene lost 6 bases and the J gene lost 4 bases, with 19 bases spanning the gap. The CDR3 loop is CASREGAGGFYEQYF. The CDR3 nucleotides are TGTGCCAGCAGGGAGGGGGCGGGGGGATTTTACGAGCAGTACTTC.

This clonotype was seen only a few times. This chain uses TRBV20-1 with TRBJ2-1; 8 positions match TRBD2. CDR3 size: 14 residues. V lost 5 bases, J lost 4 bases, and 7 bases stayed unmatched. From germline, CDR1 is DFQATT and CDR2 SNEGSKA (reference sequence). CDR3 residues: CSAGGLANYNEQFF. The CDR3 bases are TGCAGTGCTGGCGGACTAGCCAATTACAATGAGCAGTTCTTC.

This clonotype has a count of ten or more. The V and J genes are TRBV20-1 and TRBJ1-1; no clear D. Per the germline V gene, CDR1 is DFQATT and CDR2 is SNEGSKA (reference sequence). The V and J ends lost 3 bases and 1 base respectively, with 12 bases between them. The CDR3 length is 14 residues. CDR3 nucleotide sequence: TGCAGTGCTAGCCCCTCGGCTGGGAACACTGAAGCTTTCTTT. Translating gives CSASPSAGNTEAFF.

This clonotype came up many times. The V and J genes are TRBV20-1 and TRBJ2-7, with 13 bases identical to TRBD2. Germline CDR1 and CDR2: DFQATT and SNEGSKA (reference sequence). J was trimmed by 3 bases and V by 0 bases; bases with no gene match: 8. The CDR3 is 17 residues long. This chain's CDR3 is CSARDTSGRAGGYEQYF. DNA of the CDR3: TGCAGTGCTAGAGATACTAGCGGGAGGGCGGGGGGCTACGAGCAGTACTTC.

The rearrangement uses TRBV5-4 and TRBJ2-1, with 12 bases that match TRBD2. V lost 5 bases, J lost 4 bases, and 7 bases stayed unmatched. The CDR3 spans 16 residues. Germline V gene sequence: CDR1 SGHNT, CDR2 YYREEE (reference sequence). The CDR3 coding sequence is TGTGCCAGCAGACAGGGGACTAGCGGGTCTTACAATGAGCAGTTCTTC. Translated, it gives CASRQGTSGSYNEQFF.

This clonotype was observed at least ten times. This chain connects TRBV10-3 to TRBJ2-3; 7 positions match TRBD1. Germline V gene lookup returns CDR1 ENHRY and CDR2 SYGVKD. This CDR3 comprises 12 residues. Trimming removed 8 bases from V and 6 bases from J; junction bases left unmatched: 5. The CDR3 DNA is TGTGCCATCTCGACAGGGTCCGATACGCAGTATTTT. Translating gives CAISTGSDTQYF.

This clonotype was detected a few times. This chain links TRBV29-1 with TRBJ2-5; tentatively, D is TRBD1 (5 bases). Germline CDR1 is SQVTM and CDR2 is ANQGSEA. V was trimmed by 2 bases and J by 7 bases, leaving 11 bases between them. The CDR3 totals 12 residues. Here the CDR3 reads CSVEMTVGTQYF. CDR3 nucleotides: TGCAGCGTTGAAATGACAGTCGGGACCCAGTACTTC.

This clonotype was found a few times. V usage is TRBV3-1 and J usage is TRBJ2-1; unclear D gene. This CDR3 contains 15 residues. Germline-derived CDR1 and CDR2 are LGHDT and YNNKEL (reference sequence). Trimming stripped 1 base from V and 1 base from J, with 8 bases between. The CDR3 loop is CASSQAAGSYNEQFF. CDR3 nucleotide sequence: TGTGCCAGCAGCCAAGCTGCCGGTTCCTACAATGAGCAGTTCTTC.

In its sample, this clonotype was seen many times. The CDR3 DNA is TGTGCCAGCAGCCAAGATTCCCCCGGGGATACTGAAGCTTTCTTT. As protein: CASSQDSPGDTEAFF. The chain uses TRBV3-1 and TRBJ1-1; D not resolved. Trimming shortened V by 0 bases and J by 5 bases, and 13 bases separated the two germline ends. The CDR3 runs 15 residues. Germline V lookup: CDR1 LGHDT, CDR2 YNNKEL (reference sequence).

In this sample, this clonotype turned up many times. This rearrangement joins TRBV28 to TRBJ2-1, with D perhaps TRBD2 (5 bases). CDR1 is MDHEN, CDR2 SYDVKM, per germline. The CDR3 has 14 residues. V was clipped by 6 bases and J by 2 bases, with 11 bases between them. The CDR3 nucleotides read TGTGCCAGCAGCTTCGGAGGTGCCTACAATGAGCAGTTCTTC. It specifies CASSFGGAYNEQFF.